The rows below give T cell receptor beta chains drawn from one sample of a study of T cells in Graves' hyperthyroidism and ophthalmopathy. TCRdb re-analysed the multiplex PCR reads in MiXCR, keeping a single row per CDR3 protein. The table lists a few hundred thousand distinct CDR3 sequences, 12% to 15% of them singletons. Source material: blood. The receptor source for this set is a woman between 50 and 59 years old with Graves' hyperthyroidism that later progressed to Graves' ophthalmopathy. Each CDR3 is given with its conserved first and last residue. Fields, in order: D gene, clone size, V gene, J gene, CDR3 length, CDR3 protein, CDR3 DNA. D genes are given only for firm matches. For some rows the clone size is stated as once, few or many, or as a class when expanded; others skip it.

NA	many	TRBV5-1	TRBJ2-2	13	CASSAGSTGELFF	TGCGCCAGCAGCGCCGGATCGACCGGGGAGCTGTTTTTT
TRBD1	many	TRBV28	TRBJ2-7	15	CVSTHTDRDTGEQYF	TGTGTCAGCACCCATACCGACAGGGACACCGGCGAGCAGTACTTC
NA	many	TRBV7-9	TRBJ2-3	15	CASSLDLGGPDTQYF	TGTGCCAGCAGCTTAGATCTGGGAGGTCCAGATACGCAGTATTTT
TRBD2	many	TRBV2	TRBJ2-3	15	CASSLAGGVTDTQYF	TGTGCCAGCTCCTTGGCGGGAGGGGTCACAGATACGCAGTATTTT
NA	many	TRBV2	TRBJ1-6	14	CASRRDIGNSPLHF	TGTGCCAGCAGGCGGGACATAGGGAATTCACCCCTCCACTTT
TRBD2	many	TRBV4-1	TRBJ2-7	15	CASSQDLSGRYEQYF	TGCGCCAGCAGCCAAGATCTTAGCGGGAGGTACGAGCAGTACTTC
TRBD1	many	TRBV5-1	TRBJ2-7	14	CASSPWTGAGEQYF	TGCGCCAGCAGCCCCTGGACAGGGGCGGGCGAGCAGTACTTC
TRBD1	many	TRBV20-1	TRBJ2-1	15	CSAGTGRIWDNEQFF	TGCAGTGCTGGGACAGGGAGAATTTGGGACAATGAGCAGTTCTTC
TRBD1	many	TRBV30	TRBJ1-1	14	CASTRGQSNTEAFF	TGTGCCTCTACTCGGGGACAGTCGAACACTGAAGCTTTCTTT
NA	many	TRBV7-2	TRBJ2-1	14	CASSLARTVNEQFF	TGTGCCAGCAGCTTAGCGAGGACGGTCAATGAGCAGTTCTTC
NA	NA	TRBV6-9	TRBJ2-5	13	CASSYTGQETQYF	TGTGCCAGCAGTTACACAGGTCAAGAGACCCAGTACTTC
NA	many	TRBV20-1	TRBJ2-7	14	CSAAGAGGWGEQYF	TGCAGTGCCGCGGGGGCAGGGGGGTGGGGCGAGCAGTACTTC
TRBD1	few	TRBV20-1	TRBJ1-4	15	CSAEPPGQLIEKLFF	TGCAGTGCTGAACCCCCGGGACAGTTAATTGAAAAACTGTTTTTT
NA	many	TRBV3-1	TRBJ1-4	15	CASSQDPGGLGKLFF	TGTGCCAGCAGCCAAGACCCCGGAGGGCTCGGAAAACTGTTTTTT
NA	NA	TRBV9	TRBJ2-7	14	CASSRQDRMYEQYF	TGTGCCAGCAGCCGACAGGACCGCATGTACGAGCAGTACTTC
NA	NA	TRBV7-2	TRBJ2-2	13	CASSLQQPGELFF	TGTGCCAGCAGCTTACAGCAACCCGGGGAGCTGTTTTTT
TRBD1	few	TRBV9	TRBJ2-1	16	CASSVVSDRVYNEQFF	TGTGCCAGCAGCGTAGTGAGCGACAGGGTTTACAATGAGCAGTTCTTC
TRBD2	many	TRBV12-3/TRBV12-4	TRBJ2-7	14	CASSGLEGSYEQYF	TGTGCCAGCAGTGGACTAGAAGGCTCCTACGAGCAGTACTTC
TRBD2	many	TRBV6-1	TRBJ2-1	17	CASSAGTSGFSYNEQFF	TGTGCCAGCAGTGCCGGGACTAGCGGGTTCTCTTACAATGAGCAGTTCTTC
NA	NA	TRBV20-1	TRBJ1-4	15	CSARDTRGGNEKLFF	TGCAGTGCTAGAGATACAAGGGGAGGGAATGAAAAACTGTTTTTT
TRBD2	many	TRBV18	TRBJ2-5	15	CASSPLAGSGETQYF	TGTGCCAGCTCACCCTTAGCGGGGAGCGGAGAGACCCAGTACTTC
NA	NA	TRBV15	TRBJ2-7	13	CATSRDPRHEQYF	TGTGCCACCAGCAGAGATCCTCGTCACGAGCAGTACTTC
TRBD1	many	TRBV20-1	TRBJ2-3	14	CSATPTGDTDTQYF	TGCAGTGCTACACCTACAGGGGACACAGATACGCAGTATTTT
NA	many	TRBV30	TRBJ1-1	11	CAWQMNTEAFF	TGTGCCTGGCAAATGAACACTGAAGCTTTCTTT
TRBD1	many	TRBV4-1	TRBJ1-1	15	CASSISRTGKTEAFF	TGCGCCAGCAGCATATCAAGGACAGGGAAGACTGAAGCTTTCTTT
NA	many	TRBV25-1	TRBJ1-1	16	CASSGWTLAYGTEAFF	TGTGCCAGCAGTGGGTGGACCCTGGCGTACGGAACTGAAGCTTTCTTT